One and the same sample provided the 2 T cell receptor beta chains below, sequenced in a study of long-term antiretroviral therapy in people with HIV (dated by TCRdb to between 2021 and 2024). The immunoSEQ hsTCRB v3.0 assay was used at survey level resolution for TRB variable region sequencing. TCRdb retrieved this table from immuneACCESS and kept in-frame rearrangements only. Not all clones are present; in checked studies, unresolved V genes account for under half, and no reason is known for the remainder. The sample table records about 28,000 clones; approximately 86% of these occur just once. Of the sample, 4.8% falls within the top ten clones. The sequences come from unsorted PBMCs, collected 0.8 years after starting antiretroviral therapy. The source is a woman under 40 with HIV.

This clone was recorded a few times. CDR3 DNA: TGTGCCAGCAGTGCCCTAGACGGAGGGAGATCACCCCTCCACTTT. Protein product: CASSALDGGRSPLHF. The chain joins TRBV6-1 to TRBJ1-6; D unresolved. The CDR3 totals 15 residues. Germline V lookup: CDR1 MNHNS, CDR2 SASEGT. Trimming cost V 4 bases and J 10 bases, with 17 bases left between them.

The chain has TRBV9 and TRBJ1-1; D might be TRBD1 (6 bases). From germline, CDR1 is SGDLS and CDR2 YYNGEE. Trimming pared 3 bases from V and 1 base from J, leaving 16 bases between. CDR3 length equals 16 residues. The CDR3: CASSGTQQGSNTEAFF. For the CDR3, the DNA is TGTGCCAGCAGCGGCACTCAACAGGGATCGAACACTGAAGCTTTCTTT.